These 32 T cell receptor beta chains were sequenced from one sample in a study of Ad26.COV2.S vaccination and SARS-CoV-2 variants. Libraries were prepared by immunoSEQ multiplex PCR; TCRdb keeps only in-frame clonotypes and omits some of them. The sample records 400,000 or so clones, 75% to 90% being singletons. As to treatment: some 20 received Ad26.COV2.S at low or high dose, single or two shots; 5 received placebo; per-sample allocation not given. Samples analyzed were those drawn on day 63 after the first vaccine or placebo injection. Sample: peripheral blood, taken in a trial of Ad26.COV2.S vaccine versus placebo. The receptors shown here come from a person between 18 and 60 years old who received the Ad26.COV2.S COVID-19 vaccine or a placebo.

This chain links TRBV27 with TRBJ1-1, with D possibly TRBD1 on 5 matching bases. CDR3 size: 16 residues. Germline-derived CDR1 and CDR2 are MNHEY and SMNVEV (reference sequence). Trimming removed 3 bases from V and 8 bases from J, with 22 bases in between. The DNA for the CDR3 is TGTGCCAGCAGTTTCACTGTAGATACAAGGGGACGCGAAGCTTTCTTT. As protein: CASSFTVDTRGREAFF.

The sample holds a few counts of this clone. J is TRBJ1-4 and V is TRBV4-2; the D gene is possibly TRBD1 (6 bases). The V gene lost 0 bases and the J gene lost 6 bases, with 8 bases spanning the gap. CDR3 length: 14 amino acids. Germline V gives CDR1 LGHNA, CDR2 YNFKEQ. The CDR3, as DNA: TGTGCCAGCAGCCAAGAGACAGGATATGAAAAACTGTTTTTT. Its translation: CASSQETGYEKLFF.

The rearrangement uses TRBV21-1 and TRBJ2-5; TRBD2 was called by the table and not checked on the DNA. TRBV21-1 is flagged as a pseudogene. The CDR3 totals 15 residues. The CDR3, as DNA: TGTGCCAGCAGCCGGAAAGCGGGGGCCCAGGAGACCCAGTACTTC. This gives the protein CASSRKAGAQETQYF.

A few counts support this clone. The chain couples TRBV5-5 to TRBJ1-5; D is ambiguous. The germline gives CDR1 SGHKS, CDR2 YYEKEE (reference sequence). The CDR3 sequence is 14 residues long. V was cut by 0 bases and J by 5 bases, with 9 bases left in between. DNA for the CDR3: TGTGCCAGCAGCTTGGGGGCAGAGCATCAGCCCCAGCATTTT. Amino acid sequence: CASSLGAEHQPQHF.

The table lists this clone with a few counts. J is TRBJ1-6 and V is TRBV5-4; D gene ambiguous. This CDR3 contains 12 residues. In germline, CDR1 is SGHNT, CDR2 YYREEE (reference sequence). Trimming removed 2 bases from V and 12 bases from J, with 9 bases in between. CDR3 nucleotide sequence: TGTGCCAGCAGCTTCTCAGACTTACCCCTCCACTTT. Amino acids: CASSFSDLPLHF.

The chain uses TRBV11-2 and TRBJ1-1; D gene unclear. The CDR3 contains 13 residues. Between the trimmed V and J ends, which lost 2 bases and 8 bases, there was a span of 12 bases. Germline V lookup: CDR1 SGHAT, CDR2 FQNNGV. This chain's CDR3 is CASSLWQEQEAFF. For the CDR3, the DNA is TGTGCCAGCAGCTTATGGCAGGAACAAGAAGCTTTCTTT.

The CDR3 reads CASSLSSQGGSYEQYF. CDR3 DNA: TGTGCCAGCAGTTTATCGTCACAGGGGGGATCCTACGAGCAGTACTTC. V is TRBV27 and J is TRBJ2-7, with TRBD1 matching 8 bases. The length of the CDR3 is 16 residues. Germline lookup yields CDR1 MNHEY and CDR2 SMNVEV (reference sequence). V lost 0 bases and J lost 1; bases outside the gene matches: 5.

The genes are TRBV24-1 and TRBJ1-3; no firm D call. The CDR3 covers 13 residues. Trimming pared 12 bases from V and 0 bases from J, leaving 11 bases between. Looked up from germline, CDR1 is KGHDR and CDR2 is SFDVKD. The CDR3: CAAQSSSGNTIYF. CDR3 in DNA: TGTGCCGCTCAGAGCAGCTCTGGAAACACCATATATTTT.

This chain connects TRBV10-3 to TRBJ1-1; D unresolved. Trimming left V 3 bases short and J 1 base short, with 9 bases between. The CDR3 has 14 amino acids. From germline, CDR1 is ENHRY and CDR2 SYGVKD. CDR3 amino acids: CAISESLTNTEAFF. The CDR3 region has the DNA TGTGCCATCAGTGAATCTCTGACGAACACTGAAGCTTTCTTT.

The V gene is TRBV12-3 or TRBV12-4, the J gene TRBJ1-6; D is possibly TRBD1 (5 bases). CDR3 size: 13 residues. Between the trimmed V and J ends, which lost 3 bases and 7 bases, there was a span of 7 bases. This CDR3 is CASSLGGNSPLHF. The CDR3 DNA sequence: TGTGCCAGCAGTTTGGGGGGGAATTCACCCCTCCACTTT.

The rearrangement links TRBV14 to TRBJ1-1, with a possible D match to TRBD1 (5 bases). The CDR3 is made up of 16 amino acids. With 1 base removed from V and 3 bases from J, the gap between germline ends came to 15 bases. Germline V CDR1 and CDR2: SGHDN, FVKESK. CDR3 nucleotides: TGTGCCAGCAGCCAAGGGTGGGGCACCCGGTACACTGAAGCTTTCTTT. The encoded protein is CASSQGWGTRYTEAFF.

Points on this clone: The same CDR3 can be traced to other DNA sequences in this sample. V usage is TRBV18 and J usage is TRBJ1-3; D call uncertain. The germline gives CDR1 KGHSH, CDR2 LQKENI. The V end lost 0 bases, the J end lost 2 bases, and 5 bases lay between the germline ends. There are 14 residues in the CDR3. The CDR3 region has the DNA TGTGCCAGCTCACCACCGGGTCCTGGAAACACCATATATTTT. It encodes CASSPPGPGNTIYF. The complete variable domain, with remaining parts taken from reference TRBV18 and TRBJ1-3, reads NAGVMQNPRHLVRRRGQEARLRCSPMKGHSHVYWYRQLPEEGLKFMVYLQKENIIDESGMPKERFSAEFPKEGPSILRIQQVVRGDSAAYFCASSPPGPGNTIYFGEGSWLTVV.

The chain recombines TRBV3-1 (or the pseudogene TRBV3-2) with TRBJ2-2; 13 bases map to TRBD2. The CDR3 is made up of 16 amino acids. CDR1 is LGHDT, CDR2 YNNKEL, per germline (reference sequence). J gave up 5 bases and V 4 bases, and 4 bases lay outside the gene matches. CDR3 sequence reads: CASSRLAGGDTGELFF. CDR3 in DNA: TGTGCCAGCAGCCGACTAGCGGGGGGAGATACCGGGGAGCTGTTTTTT.

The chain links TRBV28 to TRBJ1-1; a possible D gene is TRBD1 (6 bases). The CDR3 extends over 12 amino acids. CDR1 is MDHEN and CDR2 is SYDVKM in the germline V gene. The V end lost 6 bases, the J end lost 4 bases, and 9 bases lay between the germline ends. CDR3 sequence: CASSPQGTEAFF. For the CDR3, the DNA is TGTGCCAGCAGCCCACAGGGCACTGAAGCTTTCTTT.

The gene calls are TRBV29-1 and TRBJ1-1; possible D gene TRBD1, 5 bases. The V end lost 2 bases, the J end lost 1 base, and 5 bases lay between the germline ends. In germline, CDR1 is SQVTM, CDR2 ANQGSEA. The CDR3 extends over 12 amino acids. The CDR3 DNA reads TGCAGCGTTGAAAGGGGGAACACTGAAGCTTTCTTT. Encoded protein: CSVERGNTEAFF.

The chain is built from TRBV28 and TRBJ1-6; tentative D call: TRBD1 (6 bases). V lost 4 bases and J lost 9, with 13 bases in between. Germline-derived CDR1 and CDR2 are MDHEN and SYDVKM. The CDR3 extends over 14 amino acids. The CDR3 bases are TGTGCCAGCAGTTCCTCAGGGGCGGCTTCACCCCTCCACTTT. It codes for CASSSSGAASPLHF.

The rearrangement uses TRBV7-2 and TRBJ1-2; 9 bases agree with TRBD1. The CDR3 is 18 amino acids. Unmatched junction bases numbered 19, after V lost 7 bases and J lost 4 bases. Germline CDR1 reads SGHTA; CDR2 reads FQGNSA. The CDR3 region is CASNTRDRVESSSYGYTF. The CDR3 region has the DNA TGTGCCAGCAATACTAGGGACAGGGTGGAATCTTCTAGCTATGGCTACACCTTC.

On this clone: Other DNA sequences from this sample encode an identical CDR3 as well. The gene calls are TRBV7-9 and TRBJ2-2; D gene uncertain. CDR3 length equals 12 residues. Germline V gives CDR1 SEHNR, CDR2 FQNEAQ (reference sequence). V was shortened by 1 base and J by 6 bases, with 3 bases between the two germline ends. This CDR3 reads CASSLGAGELFF. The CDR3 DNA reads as TGTGCCAGCAGCTTAGGCGCCGGGGAGCTGTTTTTT.

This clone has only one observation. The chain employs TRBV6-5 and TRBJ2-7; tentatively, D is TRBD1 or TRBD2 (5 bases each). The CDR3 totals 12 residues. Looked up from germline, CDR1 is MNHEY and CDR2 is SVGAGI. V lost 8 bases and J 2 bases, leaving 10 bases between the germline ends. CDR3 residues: CASGGPTYEQYF. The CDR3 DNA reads TGTGCCAGCGGGGGACCTACCTACGAGCAGTACTTC.

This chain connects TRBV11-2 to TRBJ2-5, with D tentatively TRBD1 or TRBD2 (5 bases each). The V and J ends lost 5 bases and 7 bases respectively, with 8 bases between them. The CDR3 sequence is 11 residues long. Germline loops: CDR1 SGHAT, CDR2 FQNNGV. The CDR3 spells CASSTGGTQYF. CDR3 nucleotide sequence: TGTGCCAGCAGCACTGGGGGGACCCAGTACTTC.

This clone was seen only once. For the CDR3, the DNA is TGTGCCAGCAGCTCCCTTAACCACCGGGACAGGGGAACTTACGAGCAGTACTTC. Residues: CASSSLNHRDRGTYEQYF. The V call is TRBV7-8, the J call TRBJ2-7; TRBD1 matches 10 bases. V shed 4 bases and J 4 bases; nucleotides not matched to a gene: 16. The CDR3 consists of 18 residues. Looked up from germline, CDR1 is SGHVS and CDR2 is FQNEAQ.

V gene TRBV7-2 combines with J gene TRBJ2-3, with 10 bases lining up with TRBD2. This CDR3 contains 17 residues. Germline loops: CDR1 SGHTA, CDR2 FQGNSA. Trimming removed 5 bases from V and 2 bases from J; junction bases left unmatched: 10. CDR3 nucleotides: TGTGCCAGCAGCGTCCTAATAGCGGGGGGCCTCACAGATACGCAGTATTTT. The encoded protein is CASSVLIAGGLTDTQYF.

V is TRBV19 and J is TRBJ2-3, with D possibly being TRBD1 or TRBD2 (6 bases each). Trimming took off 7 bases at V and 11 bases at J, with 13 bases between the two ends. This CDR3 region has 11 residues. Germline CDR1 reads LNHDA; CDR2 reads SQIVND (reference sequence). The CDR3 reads CASTEGGGQYF. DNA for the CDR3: TGTGCCAGTACCGAGGGGGGTGGGCAGTATTTT. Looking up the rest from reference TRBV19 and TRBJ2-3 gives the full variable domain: DGGITQSPKYLFRKEGQNVTLSCEQNLNHDAMYWYRQDPGQGLRLIYYSQIVNDFQKGDIAEGYSVSREKKESFPLTVTSAQKNPTAFYLCASTEGGGQYFGPGTRLTVL.

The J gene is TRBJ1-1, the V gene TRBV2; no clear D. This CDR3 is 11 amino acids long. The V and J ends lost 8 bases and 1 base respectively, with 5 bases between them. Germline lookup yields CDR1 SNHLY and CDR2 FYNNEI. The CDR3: CASGRNTEAFF. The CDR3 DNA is TGTGCCAGCGGTAGGAACACTGAAGCTTTCTTT. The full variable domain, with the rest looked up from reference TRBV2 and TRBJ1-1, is EPEVTQTPSHQVTQMGQEVILRCVPISNHLYFYWYRQILGQKVEFLVSFYNNEISEKSEIFDDQFSVERPDGSNFTLKIRSTKLEDSAMYFCASGRNTEAFFGQGTRLTVV.

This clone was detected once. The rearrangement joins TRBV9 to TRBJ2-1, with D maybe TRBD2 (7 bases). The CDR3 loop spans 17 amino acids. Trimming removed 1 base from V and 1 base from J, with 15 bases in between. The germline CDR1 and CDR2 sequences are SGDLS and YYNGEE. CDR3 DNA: TGTGCCAGCAGCGTAATACGGGGGGCTATATCCTACAATGAGCAGTTCTTC. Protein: CASSVIRGAISYNEQFF. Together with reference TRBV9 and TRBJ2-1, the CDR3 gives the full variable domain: DSGVTQTPKHLITATGQRVTLRCSPRSGDLSVYWYQQSLDQGLQFLIQYYNGEERAKGNILERFSAQQFPDLHSELNLSSLELGDSALYFCASSVIRGAISYNEQFFGPGTRLTVL.

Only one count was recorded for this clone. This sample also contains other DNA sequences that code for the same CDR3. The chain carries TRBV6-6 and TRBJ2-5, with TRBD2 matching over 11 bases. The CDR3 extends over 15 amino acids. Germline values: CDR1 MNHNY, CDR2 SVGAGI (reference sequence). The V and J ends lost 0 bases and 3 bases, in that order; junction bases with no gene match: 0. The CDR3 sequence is CASSYSTSGEETQYF. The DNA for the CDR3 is TGTGCCAGCAGTTACTCGACTAGCGGGGAAGAGACCCAGTACTTC.

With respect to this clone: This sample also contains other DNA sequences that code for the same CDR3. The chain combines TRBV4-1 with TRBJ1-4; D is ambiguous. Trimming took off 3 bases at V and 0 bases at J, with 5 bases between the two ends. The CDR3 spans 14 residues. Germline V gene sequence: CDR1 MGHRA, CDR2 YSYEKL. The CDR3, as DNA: TGCGCCAGCAGCCATCCCGCAACTAATGAAAAACTGTTTTTT. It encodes CASSHPATNEKLFF.

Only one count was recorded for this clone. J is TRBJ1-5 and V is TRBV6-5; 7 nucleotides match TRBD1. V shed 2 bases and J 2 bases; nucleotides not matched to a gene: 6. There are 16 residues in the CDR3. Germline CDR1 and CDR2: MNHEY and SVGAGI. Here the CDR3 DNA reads TGTGCCAGCAGTTACACCGGACAGGTAGGCAATCAGCCCCAGCATTTT. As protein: CASSYTGQVGNQPQHF.

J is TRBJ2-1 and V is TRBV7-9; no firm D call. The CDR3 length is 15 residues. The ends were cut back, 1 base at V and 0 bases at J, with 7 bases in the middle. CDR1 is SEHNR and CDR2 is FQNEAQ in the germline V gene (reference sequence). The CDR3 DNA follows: TGTGCCAGCAGCTTAGGCAAGAGCTCCTACAATGAGCAGTTCTTC. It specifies CASSLGKSSYNEQFF.

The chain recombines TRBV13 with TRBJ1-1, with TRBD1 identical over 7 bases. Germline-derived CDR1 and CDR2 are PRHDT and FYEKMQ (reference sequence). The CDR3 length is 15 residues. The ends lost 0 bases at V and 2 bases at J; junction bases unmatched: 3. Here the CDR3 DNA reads TGTGCCAGCAGCTTAGGAGCAGGGGGAAACACTGAAGCTTTCTTT. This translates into CASSLGAGGNTEAFF.

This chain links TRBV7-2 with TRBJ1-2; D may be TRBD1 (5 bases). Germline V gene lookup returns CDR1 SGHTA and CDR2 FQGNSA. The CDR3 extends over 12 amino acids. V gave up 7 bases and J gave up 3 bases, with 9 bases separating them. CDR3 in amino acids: CASTGAYYGYTF. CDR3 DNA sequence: TGTGCCAGCACCGGGGCTTACTATGGCTACACCTTC.

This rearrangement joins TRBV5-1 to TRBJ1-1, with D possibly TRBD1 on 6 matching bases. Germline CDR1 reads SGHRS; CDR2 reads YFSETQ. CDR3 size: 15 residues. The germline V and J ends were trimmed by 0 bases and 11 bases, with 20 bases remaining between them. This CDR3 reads CASSLGPSQGGDAFF. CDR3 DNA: TGCGCCAGCAGCTTGGGCCCCTCACAGGGTGGAGATGCTTTCTTT.